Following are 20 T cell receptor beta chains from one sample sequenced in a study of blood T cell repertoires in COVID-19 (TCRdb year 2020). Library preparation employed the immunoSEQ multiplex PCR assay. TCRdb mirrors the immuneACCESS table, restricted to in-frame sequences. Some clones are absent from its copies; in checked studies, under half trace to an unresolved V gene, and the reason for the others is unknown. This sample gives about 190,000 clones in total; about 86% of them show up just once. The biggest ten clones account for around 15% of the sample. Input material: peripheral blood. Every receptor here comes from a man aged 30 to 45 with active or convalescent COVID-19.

CDR3 bases: TGTGCCAGCAGGCTAAGCAGGGGCGGACGTGAAAAACTGTTTTTT. Translated, it gives CASRLSRGGREKLFF. The V gene is TRBV28, the J gene TRBJ1-4; maybe TRBD1 (6 bases). V dropped 6 bases and J dropped 7 bases, with 18 bases sitting between them. Germline V gives CDR1 MDHEN, CDR2 SYDVKM. The CDR3 extends over 15 amino acids.

DNA for the CDR3: TGTGCCAGCAGCTTAGAGGGGACAGGGCCAGGGGTGAACACTGAAGCTTTCTTT. Protein: CASSLEGTGPGVNTEAFF. The rearrangement uses TRBV7-6 and TRBJ1-1, with 9 bases matching TRBD1. Germline V gene data show CDR1 as SGHVS and CDR2 as FNYEAQ. This CDR3 region has 18 residues. V was clipped by 1 base and J by 0 bases; unmatched bases: 9. The full variable domain, with the rest looked up from reference TRBV7-6 and TRBJ1-1, is GAGVSQSPRYKVTKRGQDVALRCDPISGHVSLYWYRQALGQGPEFLTYFNYEAQQDKSGLPNDRFSAERPEGSISTLTIQRTEQRDSAMYRCASSLEGTGPGVNTEAFFGQGTRLTVV.

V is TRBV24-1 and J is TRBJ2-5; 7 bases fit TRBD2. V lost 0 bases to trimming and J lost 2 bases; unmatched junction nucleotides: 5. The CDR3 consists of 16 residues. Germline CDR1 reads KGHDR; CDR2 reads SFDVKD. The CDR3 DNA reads TGTGCCACCAGTGATTTGCAATTCGGGGGGCAAGAGACCCAGTACTTC. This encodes CATSDLQFGGQETQYF.

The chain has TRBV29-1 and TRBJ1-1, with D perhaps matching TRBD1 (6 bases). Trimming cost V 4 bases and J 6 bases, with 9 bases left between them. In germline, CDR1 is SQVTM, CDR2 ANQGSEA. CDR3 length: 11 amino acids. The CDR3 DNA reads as TGCAGCGTTGCTCGACAGGCTGAAGCTTTCTTT. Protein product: CSVARQAEAFF. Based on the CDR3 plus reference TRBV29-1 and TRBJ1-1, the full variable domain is SAVISQKPSRDICQRGTSLTIQCQVDSQVTMMFWYRQQPGQSLTLIATANQGSEATYESGFVIDKFPISRPNLTFSTLTVSNMSPEDSSIYLCSVARQAEAFFGQGTRLTVV.

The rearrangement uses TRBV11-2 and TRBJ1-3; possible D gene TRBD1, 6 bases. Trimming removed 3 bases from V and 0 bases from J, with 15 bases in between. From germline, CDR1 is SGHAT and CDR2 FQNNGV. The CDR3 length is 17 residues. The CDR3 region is CASSLGLNRVSGNTIYF. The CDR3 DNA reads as TGTGCCAGCAGCTTGGGGCTCAACAGGGTCTCTGGAAACACCATATATTTT.

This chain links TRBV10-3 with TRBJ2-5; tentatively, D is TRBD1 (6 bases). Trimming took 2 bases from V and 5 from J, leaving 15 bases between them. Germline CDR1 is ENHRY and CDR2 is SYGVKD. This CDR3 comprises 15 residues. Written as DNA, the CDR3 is TGTGCCATCAGTGAGGGTGGACAGCCCGGGGAGACCCAGTACTTC. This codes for CAISEGGQPGETQYF.

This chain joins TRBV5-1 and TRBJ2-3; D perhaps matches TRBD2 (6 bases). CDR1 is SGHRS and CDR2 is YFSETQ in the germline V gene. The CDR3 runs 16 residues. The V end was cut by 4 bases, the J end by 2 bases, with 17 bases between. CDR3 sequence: CASSHRGLTVTDTQYF. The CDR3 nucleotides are TGCGCCAGCAGCCACCGGGGACTGACAGTCACAGATACGCAGTATTTT.

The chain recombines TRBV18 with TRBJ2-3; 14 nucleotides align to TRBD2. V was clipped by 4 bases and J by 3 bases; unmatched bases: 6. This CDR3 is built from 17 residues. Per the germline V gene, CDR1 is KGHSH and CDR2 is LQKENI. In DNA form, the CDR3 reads TGTGCCAGCTCACTGGCCGGGACTAGCGGGGGAACAGATACGCAGTATTTT. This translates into CASSLAGTSGGTDTQYF.

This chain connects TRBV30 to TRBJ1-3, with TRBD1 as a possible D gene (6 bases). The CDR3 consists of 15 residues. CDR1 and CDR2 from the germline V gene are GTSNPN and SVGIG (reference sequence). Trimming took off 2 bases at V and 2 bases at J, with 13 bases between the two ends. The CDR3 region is CAWSPRGGTGNTIYF. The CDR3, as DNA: TGTGCCTGGAGTCCCCGAGGGGGTACTGGAAACACCATATATTTT.

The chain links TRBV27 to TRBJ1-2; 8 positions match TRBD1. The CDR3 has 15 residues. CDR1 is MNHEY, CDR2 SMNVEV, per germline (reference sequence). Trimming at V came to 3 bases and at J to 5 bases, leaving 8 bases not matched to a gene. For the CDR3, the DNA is TGTGCCAGCAGTTTCTTGGGGCAGGGGGCGTATGGCTACACCTTC. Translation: CASSFLGQGAYGYTF.

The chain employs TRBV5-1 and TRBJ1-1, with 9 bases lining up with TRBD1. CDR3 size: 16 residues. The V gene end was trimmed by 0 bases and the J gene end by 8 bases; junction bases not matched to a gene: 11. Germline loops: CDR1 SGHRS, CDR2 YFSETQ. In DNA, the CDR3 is TGCGCCAGCAGCTTGGATGACAGGGGGGGCCTTGGAGAAGCTTTCTTT. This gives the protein CASSLDDRGGLGEAFF. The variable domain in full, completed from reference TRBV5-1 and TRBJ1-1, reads KAGVTQTPRYLIKTRGQQVTLSCSPISGHRSVSWYQQTPGQGLQFLFEYFSETQRNKGNFPGRFSGRQFSNSRSEMNVSTLELGDSALYLCASSLDDRGGLGEAFFGQGTRLTVV.

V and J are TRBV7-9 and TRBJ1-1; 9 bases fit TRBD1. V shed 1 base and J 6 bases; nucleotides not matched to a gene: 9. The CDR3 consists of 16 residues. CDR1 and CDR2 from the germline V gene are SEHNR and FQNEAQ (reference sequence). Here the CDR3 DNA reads TGTGCCAGCAGCTTAGAGGGGACAGGGCCCCTATCTGAAGCTTTCTTT. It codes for CASSLEGTGPLSEAFF.

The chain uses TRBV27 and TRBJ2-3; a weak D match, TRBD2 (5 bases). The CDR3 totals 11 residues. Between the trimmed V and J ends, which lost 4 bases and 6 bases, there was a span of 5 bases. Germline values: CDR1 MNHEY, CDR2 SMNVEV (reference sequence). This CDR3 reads CASSWRDTQYF. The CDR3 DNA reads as TGTGCCAGCAGTTGGAGGGATACGCAGTATTTT.

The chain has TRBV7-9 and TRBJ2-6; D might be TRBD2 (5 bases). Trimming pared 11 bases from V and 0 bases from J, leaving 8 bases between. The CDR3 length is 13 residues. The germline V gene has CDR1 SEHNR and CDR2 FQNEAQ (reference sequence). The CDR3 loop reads CACGSSGANVLTF. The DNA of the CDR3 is TGTGCCTGCGGGTCCTCTGGGGCCAACGTCCTGACTTTC.

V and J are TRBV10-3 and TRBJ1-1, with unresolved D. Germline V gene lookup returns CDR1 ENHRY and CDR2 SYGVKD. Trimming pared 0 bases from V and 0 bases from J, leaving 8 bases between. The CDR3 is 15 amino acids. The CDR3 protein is CAISESVLLNTEAFF. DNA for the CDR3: TGTGCCATCAGTGAGTCGGTACTCCTGAACACTGAAGCTTTCTTT.

Here the CDR3 DNA reads TGTGCCAGCAAGCTAGGACTAGCGGGAGATGGGGATACGCAGTATTTT. Its translation: CASKLGLAGDGDTQYF. The gene calls are TRBV2 and TRBJ2-3, with 13 bases matching TRBD2. The CDR3 loop spans 16 amino acids. Trimming removed 7 bases from V and 6 bases from J; junction bases left unmatched: 10. Germline loops: CDR1 SNHLY, CDR2 FYNNEI.

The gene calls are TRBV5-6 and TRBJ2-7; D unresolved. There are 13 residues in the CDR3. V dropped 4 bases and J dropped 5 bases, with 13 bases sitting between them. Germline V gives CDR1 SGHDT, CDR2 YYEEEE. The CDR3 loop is CASSPYSPHEQYF. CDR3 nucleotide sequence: TGTGCCAGCAGCCCTTACTCTCCTCACGAGCAGTACTTC.

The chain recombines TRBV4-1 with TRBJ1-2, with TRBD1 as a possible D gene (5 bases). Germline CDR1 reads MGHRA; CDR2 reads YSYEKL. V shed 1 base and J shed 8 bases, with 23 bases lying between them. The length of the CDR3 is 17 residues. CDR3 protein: CASSQVLSGTPTSGYTF. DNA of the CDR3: TGCGCCAGCAGCCAAGTATTGTCCGGGACTCCTACGAGCGGCTACACCTTC.

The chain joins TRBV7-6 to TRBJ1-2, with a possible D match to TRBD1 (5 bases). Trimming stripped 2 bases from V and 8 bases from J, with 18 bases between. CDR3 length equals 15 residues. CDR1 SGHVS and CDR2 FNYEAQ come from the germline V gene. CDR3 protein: CASSLTETAPSGYTF. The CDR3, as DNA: TGTGCCAGCAGCTTAACCGAGACAGCTCCTTCGGGCTACACCTTC.

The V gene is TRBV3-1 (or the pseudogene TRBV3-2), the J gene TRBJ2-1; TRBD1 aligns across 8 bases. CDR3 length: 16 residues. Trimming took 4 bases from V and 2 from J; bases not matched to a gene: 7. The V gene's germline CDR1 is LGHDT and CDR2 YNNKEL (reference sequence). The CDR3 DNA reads TGTGCCAGCAGCCCTCGGACAGGGTTACCCTACAATGAGCAGTTCTTC. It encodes CASSPRTGLPYNEQFF.